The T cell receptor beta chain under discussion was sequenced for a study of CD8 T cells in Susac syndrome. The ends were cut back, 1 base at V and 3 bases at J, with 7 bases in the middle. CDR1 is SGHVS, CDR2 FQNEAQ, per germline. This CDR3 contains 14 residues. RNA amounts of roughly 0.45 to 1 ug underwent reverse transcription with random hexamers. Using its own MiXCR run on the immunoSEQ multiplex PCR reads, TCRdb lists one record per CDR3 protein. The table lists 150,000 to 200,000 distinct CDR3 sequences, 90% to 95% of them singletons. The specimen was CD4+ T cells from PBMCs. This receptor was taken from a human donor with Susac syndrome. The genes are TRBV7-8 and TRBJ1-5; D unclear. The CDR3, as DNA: TGTGCCAGCAGCTTAGAGCGGGACAATCAGCCCCAGCATTTT. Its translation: CASSLERDNQPQHF.